The 20 T cell receptor beta chains in this list originate from one sample, sequenced in a study of response to subunit inactivated influenza vaccine. MiXCR was run by TCRdb on the RT-PCR reads, yielding one entry per CDR3 protein. Among about 170,000 distinct CDR3 sequences listed, approximately 12% were seen once. These data are also associated with another study on T cells expressing NK-cell markers. As that study records: 5'RACE template switching with UMIs produced the TCR beta cDNA.

The source was CD8+ T cells sorted from PBMCs, collected roughly 12 days after vaccination. The receptor set was obtained from a man over 45 who received an inactivated influenza vaccine.

The sample holds a few counts of this clonotype. The chain recombines TRBV5-5 with TRBJ2-4; the D call may be TRBD1 or TRBD2 (7 bases each). Trimming pared 2 bases from V and 3 bases from J, leaving 15 bases between. CDR1 is SGHKS and CDR2 is YYEKEE in the germline V gene (reference sequence). This CDR3 has 16 residues. CDR3 in amino acids: CASSFTAGGGKNIQYF. CDR3 in DNA: TGTGCCAGCAGCTTTACGGCAGGGGGGGGCAAAAACATTCAGTACTTC.

This clonotype showed up just a few times. This chain uses TRBV9 with TRBJ2-1, with D possibly TRBD1 on 6 matching bases. The CDR3 sequence is 15 residues long. Germline assignment: CDR1 SGDLS and CDR2 YYNGEE. V lost 4 bases to trimming and J lost 1 base, with 12 bases between them. The CDR3 sequence is CASSPTTGSYNEQFF. Here the CDR3 DNA reads TGTGCCAGCAGCCCGACGACAGGATCCTACAATGAGCAGTTCTTC.

The V call is TRBV11-2, the J call TRBJ1-5; D gene ambiguous. The germline CDR1 and CDR2 sequences are SGHAT and FQNNGV. V lost 1 base and J 2 bases, leaving 12 bases between the germline ends. The CDR3 contains 16 residues. The CDR3 bases are TGTGCCAGCAGCTTAGGTACCCTTGGGGGCAATCAGCCCCAGCATTTT. It encodes CASSLGTLGGNQPQHF.

This clonotype came up a few times. This sequence joins TRBV6-2 or TRBV6-3 and TRBJ2-3, with TRBD2 matching 8 bases. This CDR3 spans 15 amino acids. Germline CDR1 is MNHEY and CDR2 is SVGEGT. The J segment lost 0 bases and the V segment lost 6 bases, leaving 5 bases of the junction unmatched. Here the CDR3 DNA reads TGTGCCAGCAGCGGCGGGGGGCCTAGCACAGATACGCAGTATTTT. This translates into CASSGGGPSTDTQYF.

This clonotype was counted ten times or more. This chain connects TRBV12-3 or TRBV12-4 to TRBJ2-1; D is undetermined. This CDR3 has 14 amino acids. The ends were cut back, 9 bases at V and 0 bases at J, with 12 bases in the middle. The DNA of the CDR3 is TGTGCCAGTACCTTCGAGTACTCCTACAATGAGCAGTTCTTC. Amino acids: CASTFEYSYNEQFF.

V gene TRBV6-2 or TRBV6-3 combines with J gene TRBJ1-1; the D gene is possibly TRBD1 (5 bases). Germline loops: CDR1 MNHEY, CDR2 SVGEGT. The CDR3 spans 14 residues. V lost 2 bases and J lost 0, with 7 bases in between. The CDR3 here is CASSYTRVNTEAFF. The DNA for the CDR3 is TGTGCCAGCAGTTACACCAGGGTGAACACTGAAGCTTTCTTT.

This clonotype was observed at least ten times. The CDR3 protein is CSVEDRDETQYF. DNA for the CDR3: TGCAGCGTTGAAGACAGGGATGAGACCCAGTACTTC. This chain connects TRBV29-1 to TRBJ2-5; D possibly corresponds to TRBD1 (5 bases). V was pared by 0 bases and J by 5 bases, with 7 bases between. CDR3 length: 12 amino acids. CDR1 is SQVTM and CDR2 is ANQGSEA in the germline V gene.

This clonotype occurred a few times. The rearrangement uses TRBV20-1 and TRBJ1-1; no firm D call. Per germline, CDR1 DFQATT and CDR2 SNEGSKA (reference sequence). The CDR3 extends over 12 amino acids. With 0 bases removed from V and 6 bases from J, the gap between germline ends came to 8 bases. The CDR3 spells CSARDLGSEAFF. The CDR3 DNA reads TGCAGTGCTAGAGATCTCGGCTCTGAAGCTTTCTTT.

A few counts support this clonotype. The chain employs TRBV6-1 and TRBJ2-7, with 9 bases matching TRBD2. The CDR3 spans 14 residues. The germline V gene has CDR1 MNHNS and CDR2 SASEGT. The V gene end was trimmed by 4 bases and the J gene end by 2 bases; junction bases not matched to a gene: 3. CDR3: CASSGLAEAYEQYF. CDR3 DNA sequence: TGTGCCAGCAGTGGACTAGCGGAAGCCTACGAGCAGTACTTC.

This clonotype was found many times. The chain employs TRBV2 and TRBJ2-2; unclear D gene. Germline values: CDR1 SNHLY, CDR2 FYNNEI. The CDR3 has 16 amino acids. V was cut by 6 bases and J by 0 bases, with 14 bases left in between. The CDR3 DNA sequence: TGTGCCAGCAGCGCTAAAGGCCGGGCGAACACCGGGGAGCTGTTTTTT. As protein: CASSAKGRANTGELFF.

In its sample, this clonotype was seen a few times. The V and J genes are TRBV20-1 and TRBJ2-7; D unresolved. The germline gives CDR1 DFQATT, CDR2 SNEGSKA (reference sequence). There are 14 residues in the CDR3. Trimming removed 3 bases from V and 2 bases from J, with 14 bases in between. CDR3 nucleotides: TGCAGTGCTAGTGAGGTACCATCGACCTACGAGCAGTACTTC. Translated, it gives CSASEVPSTYEQYF.

This clonotype was recorded at least ten times. The V call is TRBV29-1, the J call TRBJ2-1; D uncertain. CDR3 length: 14 amino acids. Germline assignment: CDR1 SQVTM and CDR2 ANQGSEA. The germline V and J ends were trimmed by 6 bases and 5 bases, with 17 bases remaining between them. CDR3 in DNA: TGCAGCGTACGTAAAGAAGCCTGGGACAATGAGCAGTTCTTC. As protein: CSVRKEAWDNEQFF.

This clonotype was counted only a few times. This chain uses TRBV2 with TRBJ2-3; TRBD1 aligns across 9 bases. Germline assignment: CDR1 SNHLY and CDR2 FYNNEI. The CDR3 is 18 residues long. Unmatched junction bases numbered 11, after V lost 2 bases and J lost 2 bases. CDR3 DNA sequence: TGTGCCAGCAGTGAATACTCCCGAGGGACAGGGCTCACAGATACGCAGTATTTT. It yields the protein CASSEYSRGTGLTDTQYF.

The chain has TRBV28 and TRBJ2-1; weak D call: TRBD2 (5 bases). Per germline, CDR1 MDHEN and CDR2 SYDVKM. The CDR3 sequence is 13 residues long. With 8 bases removed from V and 7 bases from J, the gap between germline ends came to 15 bases. The CDR3: CASEEVGLNEQFF. The CDR3 nucleotides are TGTGCCAGCGAGGAGGTAGGGCTGAATGAGCAGTTCTTC. The variable domain in full, with the rest retrieved from reference TRBV28 and TRBJ2-1, is DVKVTQSSRYLVKRTGEKVFLECVQDMDHENMFWYRQDPGLGLRLIYFSYDVKMKEKGDIPEGYSVSREKKERFSLILESASTNQTSMYLCASEEVGLNEQFFGPGTRLTVL.

This chain links TRBV28 with TRBJ2-3; D is unclear. Looked up from germline, CDR1 is MDHEN and CDR2 is SYDVKM. There are 13 residues in the CDR3. V lost 3 bases and J lost 3, with 7 bases in between. The CDR3 is CASSLRRTDTQYF. The DNA for the CDR3 is TGTGCCAGCAGTTTGAGGCGGACAGATACGCAGTATTTT.

The table lists this clonotype with a few counts. The V and J genes are TRBV11-2 and TRBJ2-1; D unclear. This CDR3 contains 14 residues. V was cut by 1 base and J by 4 bases, with 8 bases left in between. The germline gives CDR1 SGHAT, CDR2 FQNNGV. This CDR3 is CASSLGGMYNEQFF. CDR3 sequence (DNA): TGTGCCAGCAGCTTAGGGGGAATGTACAATGAGCAGTTCTTC.

In its sample, this clonotype was seen a few times. A single base separates this from a much larger clone, so it may be a read error. The V gene is TRBV12-3 or TRBV12-4, the J gene TRBJ1-2; D not certain. The CDR3 sequence is 16 residues long. V lost 6 bases and J 4 bases, leaving 21 bases between the germline ends. For the CDR3, the DNA is TGTGCCAGCAGCGCTCGTGGGCCACTCACTCTCTATGGCTACACCTTC. It encodes CASSARGPLTLYGYTF.

This chain uses TRBV27 with TRBJ2-3; 7 nucleotides agree with TRBD2. Germline trimming cut 1 base from V and 4 bases from J; bases unmatched to any gene: 8. In germline, CDR1 is MNHEY, CDR2 SMNVEV (reference sequence). CDR3 length: 16 amino acids. The chain's CDR3 is CASSLYPSGGADTQYF. CDR3 sequence (DNA): TGTGCCAGCAGTTTATACCCTAGCGGTGGGGCAGATACGCAGTATTTT.

This clonotype was recorded a few times. V and J are TRBV3-1 and TRBJ2-3; 8 bases fit TRBD1. Per germline, CDR1 LGHDT and CDR2 YNNKEL (reference sequence). The CDR3 is 15 residues long. V lost 1 base, J lost 7 bases, and 7 bases stayed unmatched. The CDR3 coding sequence is TGTGCCAGCAGCCAAGGGGCAGGGGGCATGTATACGCAGTATTTT. It codes for CASSQGAGGMYTQYF.

The chain joins TRBV28 to TRBJ1-2; no firm D call. The CDR3 spans 13 residues. V lost 7 bases and J lost 0, with 9 bases in between. The germline CDR1 and CDR2 sequences are MDHEN and SYDVKM. The CDR3 loop is CASTGTSNYGYTF. The CDR3 bases are TGTGCCAGCACCGGCACGTCTAACTATGGCTACACCTTC.